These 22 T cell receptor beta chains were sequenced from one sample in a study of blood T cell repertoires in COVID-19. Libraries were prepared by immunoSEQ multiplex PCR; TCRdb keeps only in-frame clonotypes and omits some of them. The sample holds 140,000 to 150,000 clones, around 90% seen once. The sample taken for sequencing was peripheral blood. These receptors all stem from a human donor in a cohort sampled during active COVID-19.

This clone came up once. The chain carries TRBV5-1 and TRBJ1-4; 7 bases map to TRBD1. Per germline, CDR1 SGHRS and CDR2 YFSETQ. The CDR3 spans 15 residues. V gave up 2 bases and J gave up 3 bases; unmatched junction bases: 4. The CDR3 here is CASSLKGQSNEKLFF. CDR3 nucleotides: TGCGCCAGCAGCTTAAAGGGACAGTCTAATGAAAAACTGTTTTTT.

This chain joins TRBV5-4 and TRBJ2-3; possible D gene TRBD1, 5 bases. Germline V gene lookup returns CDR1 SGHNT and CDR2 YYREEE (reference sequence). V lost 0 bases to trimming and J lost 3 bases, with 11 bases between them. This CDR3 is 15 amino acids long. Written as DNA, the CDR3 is TGTGCCAGCAGCTTGGATACAGGTTCGACAGATACGCAGTATTTT. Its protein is CASSLDTGSTDTQYF.

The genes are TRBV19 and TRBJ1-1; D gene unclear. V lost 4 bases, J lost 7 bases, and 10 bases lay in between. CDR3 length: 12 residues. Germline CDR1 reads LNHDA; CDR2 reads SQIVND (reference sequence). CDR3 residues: CASSTNGVEAFF. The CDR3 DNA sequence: TGTGCCAGTAGTACTAACGGGGTTGAAGCTTTCTTT.

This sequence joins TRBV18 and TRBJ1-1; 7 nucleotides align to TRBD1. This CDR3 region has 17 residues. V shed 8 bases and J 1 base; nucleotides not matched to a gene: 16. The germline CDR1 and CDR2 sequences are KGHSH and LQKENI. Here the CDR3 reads CASRETGSSGPNTEAFF. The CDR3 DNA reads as TGTGCCAGCCGAGAGACAGGGTCGAGTGGACCGAACACTGAAGCTTTCTTT.

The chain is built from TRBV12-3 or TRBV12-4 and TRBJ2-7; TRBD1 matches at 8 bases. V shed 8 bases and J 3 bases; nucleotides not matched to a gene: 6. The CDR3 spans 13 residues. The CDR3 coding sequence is TGTGCCAGCGGGACAGGAGGAATCTACGAGCAGTACTTC. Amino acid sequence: CASGTGGIYEQYF.

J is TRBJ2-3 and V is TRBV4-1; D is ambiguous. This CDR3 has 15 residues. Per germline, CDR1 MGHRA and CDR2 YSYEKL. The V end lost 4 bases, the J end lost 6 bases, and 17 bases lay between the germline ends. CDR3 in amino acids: CASSPSNPRWDTQYF. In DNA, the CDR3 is TGCGCCAGCAGCCCCAGTAATCCTAGGTGGGATACGCAGTATTTT.

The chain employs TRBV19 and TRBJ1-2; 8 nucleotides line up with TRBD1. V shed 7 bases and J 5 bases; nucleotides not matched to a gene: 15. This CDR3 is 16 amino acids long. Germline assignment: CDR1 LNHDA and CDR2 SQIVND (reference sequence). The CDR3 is CASTYDPTGAVYGYTF. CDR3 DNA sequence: TGTGCCAGTACTTACGACCCGACAGGGGCGGTTTATGGCTACACCTTC.

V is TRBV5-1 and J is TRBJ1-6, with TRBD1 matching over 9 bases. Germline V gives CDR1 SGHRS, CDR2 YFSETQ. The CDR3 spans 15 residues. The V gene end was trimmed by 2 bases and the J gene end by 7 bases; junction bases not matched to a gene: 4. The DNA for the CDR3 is TGCGCCAGCAGCTTACGTGGACAGGGGAATTCACCCCTCCACTTT. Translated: CASSLRGQGNSPLHF.

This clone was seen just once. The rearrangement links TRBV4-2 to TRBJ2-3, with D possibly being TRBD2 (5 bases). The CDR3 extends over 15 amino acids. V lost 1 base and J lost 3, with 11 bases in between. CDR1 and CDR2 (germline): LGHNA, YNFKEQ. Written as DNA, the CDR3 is TGTGCCAGCAGCCAAGTACCAGCGGTGACAGATACGCAGTATTTT. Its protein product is CASSQVPAVTDTQYF.

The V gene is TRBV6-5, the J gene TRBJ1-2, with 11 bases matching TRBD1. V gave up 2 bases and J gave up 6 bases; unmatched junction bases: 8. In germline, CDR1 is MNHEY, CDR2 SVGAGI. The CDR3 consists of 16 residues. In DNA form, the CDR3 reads TGTGCCAGCAGTTACCGAAGGACAGGGGGCAGGAATGGCTACACCTTC. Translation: CASSYRRTGGRNGYTF.

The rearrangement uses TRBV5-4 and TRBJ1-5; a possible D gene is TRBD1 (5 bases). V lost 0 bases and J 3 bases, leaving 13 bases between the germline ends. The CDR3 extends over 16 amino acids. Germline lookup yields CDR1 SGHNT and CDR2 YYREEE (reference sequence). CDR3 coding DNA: TGTGCCAGCAGCTTGGGCCCCAGGGCGTCCAATCAGCCCCAGCATTTT. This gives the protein CASSLGPRASNQPQHF. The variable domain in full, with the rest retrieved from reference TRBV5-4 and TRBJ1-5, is ETGVTQSPTHLIKTRGQQVTLRCSSQSGHNTVSWYQQALGQGPQFIFQYYREEENGRGNFPPRFSGLQFPNYSSELNVNALELDDSALYLCASSLGPRASNQPQHFGDGTRLSIL.

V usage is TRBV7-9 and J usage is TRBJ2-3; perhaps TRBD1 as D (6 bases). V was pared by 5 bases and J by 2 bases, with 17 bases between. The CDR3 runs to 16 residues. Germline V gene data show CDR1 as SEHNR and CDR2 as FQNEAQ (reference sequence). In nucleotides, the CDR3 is TGTGCCAGCAGCCCGCGATTATGGGACATCACAGATACGCAGTATTTT. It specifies CASSPRLWDITDTQYF.

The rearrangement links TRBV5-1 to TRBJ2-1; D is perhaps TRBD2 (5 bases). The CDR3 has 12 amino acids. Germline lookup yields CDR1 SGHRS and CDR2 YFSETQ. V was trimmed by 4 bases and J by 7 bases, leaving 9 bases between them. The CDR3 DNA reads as TGCGCCAGCAGCCTAGCCAGGAATGAGCAGTTCTTC. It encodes CASSLARNEQFF.

The CDR3 loop reads CASSKTPARDRVYGYTF. CDR3 bases: TGTGCCAGCAGCAAAACACCCGCCCGGGACAGGGTCTATGGCTACACCTTC. The rearrangement links TRBV27 to TRBJ1-2, with 9 bases identical to TRBD1. The CDR3 totals 17 residues. Germline V gene data show CDR1 as MNHEY and CDR2 as SMNVEV (reference sequence). J was trimmed by 4 bases and V by 6 bases; bases with no gene match: 15.

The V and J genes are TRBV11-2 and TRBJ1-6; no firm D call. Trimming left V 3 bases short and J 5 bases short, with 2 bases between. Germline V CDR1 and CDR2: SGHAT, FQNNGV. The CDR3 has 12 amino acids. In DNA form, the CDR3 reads TGTGCCAGCAGCTTTAATAATTCACCCCTCCACTTT. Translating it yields CASSFNNSPLHF.

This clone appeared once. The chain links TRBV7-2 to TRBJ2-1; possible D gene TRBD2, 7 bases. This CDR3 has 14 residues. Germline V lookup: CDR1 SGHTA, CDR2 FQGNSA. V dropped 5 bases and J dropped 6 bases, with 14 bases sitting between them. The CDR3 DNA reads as TGTGCCAGCAGCCTAGGGGGGGTGAGCAATGAGCAGTTCTTC. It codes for CASSLGGVSNEQFF.

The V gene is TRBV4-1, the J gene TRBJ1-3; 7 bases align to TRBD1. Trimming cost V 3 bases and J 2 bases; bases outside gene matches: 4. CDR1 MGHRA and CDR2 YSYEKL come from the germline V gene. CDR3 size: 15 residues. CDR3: CASSHLTGTGNTIYF. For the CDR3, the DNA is TGCGCCAGCAGCCACCTGACAGGGACTGGAAACACCATATATTTT.

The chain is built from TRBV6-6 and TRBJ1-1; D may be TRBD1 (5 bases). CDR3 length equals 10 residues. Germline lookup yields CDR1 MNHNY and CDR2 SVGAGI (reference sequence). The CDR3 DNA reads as TGTTGCGCCGGGGGCACTGAAGCTTTCTTT. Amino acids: CCAGGTEAFF.

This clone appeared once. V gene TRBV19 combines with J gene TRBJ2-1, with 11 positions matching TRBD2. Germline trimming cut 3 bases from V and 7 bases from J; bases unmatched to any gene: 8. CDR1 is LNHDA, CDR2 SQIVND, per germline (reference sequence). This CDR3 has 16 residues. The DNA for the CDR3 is TGTGCCAGTAGTATCCGGGGACTAGCGGTTGGGAATGAGCAGTTCTTC. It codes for CASSIRGLAVGNEQFF.

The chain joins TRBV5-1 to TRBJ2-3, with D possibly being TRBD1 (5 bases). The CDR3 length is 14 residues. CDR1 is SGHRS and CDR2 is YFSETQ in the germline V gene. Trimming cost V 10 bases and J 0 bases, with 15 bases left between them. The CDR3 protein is CAARMDTSTDTQYF. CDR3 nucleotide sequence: TGCGCCGCCAGAATGGACACCAGCACAGATACGCAGTATTTT.

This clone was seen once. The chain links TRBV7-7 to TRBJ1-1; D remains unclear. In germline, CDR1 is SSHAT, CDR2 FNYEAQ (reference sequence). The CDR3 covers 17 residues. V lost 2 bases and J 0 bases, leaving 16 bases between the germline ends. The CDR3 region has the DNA TGTGCCAGCAGCTTATGTGCTTCGTCCAGATTGAACACTGAAGCTTTCTTT. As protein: CASSLCASSRLNTEAFF.

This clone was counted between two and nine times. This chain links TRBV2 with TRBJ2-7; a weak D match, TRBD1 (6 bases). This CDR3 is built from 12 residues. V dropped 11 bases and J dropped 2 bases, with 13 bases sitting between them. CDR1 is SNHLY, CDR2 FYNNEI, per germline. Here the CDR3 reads CASSGETYEQYF. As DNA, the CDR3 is TGTGCCTCATCAGGGGAAACCTACGAGCAGTACTTC.